These T cell receptor beta chains were read from a single sample in a study of blood T cell repertoires in COVID-19. Repertoires were generated with immunoSEQ multiplex PCR, while TCRdb's copy carries only in-frame clones and drops some. The sample has 90,000 to 120,000 clones, about nine tenths seen once; the top ten hold roughly 5%. What was sequenced was peripheral blood. These receptors were collected from a man aged 65 to 85 with acute or convalescent COVID-19. Both conserved end residues are part of each CDR3. The D gene is left open where the match is weak. Size tells how often a clone was seen (once, few, many) or the class of an expanded clone, and some rows leave it out.

clone_size	v_call	j_call	d_call	cdr3_length	cdr3_aa	cdr3_nt
.	TRBV7-9	TRBJ2-5	.	14	CASSYLAGEETQYF	TGTGCCAGCAGCTATCTAGCCGGGGAAGAGACCCAGTACTTC
medium-sized	TRBV7-9	TRBJ1-2	.	13	CASSFTELYGYTF	TGTGCCAGCAGCTTTACAGAACTCTATGGCTACACCTTC
.	TRBV19	TRBJ2-7	TRBD2	13	CASSITGGYEQYF	TGTGCCAGTAGTATTACGGGAGGCTACGAGCAGTACTTC
once	TRBV27	TRBJ1-2	.	15	CASRLSGGGTRGYTF	TGTGCCAGCAGACTTTCCGGGGGGGGCACCCGGGGCTACACCTTC
.	TRBV5-1	TRBJ2-5	TRBD2	18	CASSPRGSGSDFGETQYF	TGCGCCAGCAGCCCCCGGGGTAGCGGGAGTGACTTTGGAGAGACCCAGTACTTC
.	TRBV19	TRBJ2-3	.	16	CASSRGPSLSTDTQYF	TGTGCCAGTAGTAGGGGCCCGAGCTTAAGCACAGATACGCAGTATTTT
.	TRBV6-5	TRBJ2-7	.	13	CASSSYPGSEQYF	TGTGCCAGCAGTTCCTACCCGGGGTCCGAGCAGTACTTC
.	TRBV7-8	TRBJ2-3	.	13	CASSLPTTDTQYF	TGTGCCAGCAGCTTACCTACCACAGATACGCAGTATTTT
.	TRBV10-1	TRBJ2-3	TRBD1	15	CASRDRDRGPDTQYF	TGCGCCAGCAGAGACCGGGACAGGGGCCCAGATACGCAGTATTTT
.	TRBV28	TRBJ2-3	.	14	CASSWGDPRGTQYF	TGTGCCAGCAGCTGGGGTGACCCCCGGGGTACGCAGTATTTT
.	TRBV29-1	TRBJ2-7	.	13	CSVELSDPYEQYF	TGCAGCGTTGAATTGAGCGACCCCTACGAGCAGTACTTC
.	TRBV5-1	TRBJ2-1	TRBD2	15	CASSPARGGLNEQFF	TGCGCCAGCAGCCCGGCGCGCGGGGGTCTTAATGAGCAGTTCTTC
.	TRBV2	TRBJ2-5	TRBD1	16	CASNHGGTGGSETQYF	TGTGCCAGCAACCACGGCGGGACAGGGGGTTCGGAGACCCAGTACTTC
.	TRBV4-2	TRBJ1-5	TRBD1	17	CASSQEGGNRGRQPQHF	TGTGCCAGCAGCCAAGAAGGGGGGAACAGGGGCCGTCAGCCCCAGCATTTT
.	TRBV2	TRBJ1-2	TRBD1	13	CASSADRGSGYTF	TGTGCCAGCAGTGCTGACAGGGGGAGCGGCTACACCTTC
.	TRBV27	TRBJ2-4	TRBD1	16	CASSFAQGRGKNIQYF	TGTGCCAGCAGTTTCGCACAGGGGCGCGGCAAAAACATTCAGTACTTC
.	TRBV18	TRBJ1-2	TRBD1	17	CASSPVQTGGADYGYTF	TGTGCCAGCTCACCCGTGCAGACAGGGGGCGCTGACTATGGCTACACCTTC
.	TRBV10-2	TRBJ1-2	.	15	CASRGQKTQNYGYTF	TGCGCCAGCAGGGGTCAAAAGACACAAAACTATGGCTACACCTTC
.	TRBV27	TRBJ2-7	.	14	CASSLSTGYYEQYF	TGTGCCAGCAGTTTATCAACAGGCTATTACGAGCAGTACTTC
.	TRBV15	TRBJ2-1	.	17	CATAWGLGGGSANEQFF	TGTGCCACCGCATGGGGGCTGGGGGGGGGCTCGGCCAATGAGCAGTTCTTC
.	TRBV3-1/TRBV3-2	TRBJ2-1	.	18	CASSQGPGVANSYNEQFF	TGTGCCAGCAGCCAAGGTCCCGGTGTAGCGAACTCCTACAATGAGCAGTTCTTC
.	TRBV11-2	TRBJ2-1	.	13	CASSLGEYNEQFF	TGTGCTTCAAGCTTAGGGGAATACAATGAGCAGTTCTTC
.	TRBV11-2	TRBJ2-7	TRBD1	15	CASSPGTGPYYEQYF	TGTGCCAGCAGCCCAGGGACAGGGCCCTACTACGAGCAGTACTTC
few	TRBV29-1	TRBJ1-2	.	12	CSVEEAFYGYTF	TGCAGCGTTGAAGAAGCTTTCTATGGCTACACCTTC
once	TRBV24-1	TRBJ1-2	.	12	CATSSNSWGYTF	TGTGCCACCAGTTCCAACTCGTGGGGCTACACCTTC
.	TRBV6-5	TRBJ2-5	.	15	CASSYGTMGQETQYF	TGTGCCAGCAGTTACGGGACAATGGGCCAAGAGACCCAGTACTTC
.	TRBV6-6	TRBJ1-2	.	14	CASSYPGQLDGYTF	TGTGCCAGCAGTTACCCGGGACAATTGGATGGCTACACCTTC
once	TRBV15	TRBJ2-5	TRBD2	15	CATSRLGLAGETQYF	TGTGCCACCAGCAGATTGGGACTAGCGGGAGAGACCCAGTACTTC
.	TRBV5-6	TRBJ2-7	.	15	CASSWAGGSSYEQYF	TGTGCCAGCAGCTGGGCGGGCGGTAGCTCCTACGAGCAGTACTTC
.	TRBV19	TRBJ2-7	TRBD1	15	CASSGEGQETYEQYF	TGTGCCAGTAGTGGAGAGGGACAGGAAACCTACGAGCAGTACTTC
.	TRBV12-5	TRBJ1-5	.	16	CASGLGGQGDNQPQHF	TGTGCTAGTGGTTTGGGGGGACAAGGGGACAATCAGCCCCAGCATTTT
.	TRBV4-3	TRBJ2-7	.	13	CASSQERGYEQYF	TGCGCCAGCAGCCAAGAGAGGGGGTACGAGCAGTACTTC
.	TRBV28	TRBJ2-5	.	12	CASSLPGGNQYF	TGTGCCAGCAGTTTACCAGGAGGCAACCAGTACTTC
.	TRBV5-6	TRBJ2-3	.	15	CASSLGPSSTDTQYF	TGTGCCAGCAGCTTGGGGCCATCTAGCACAGATACGCAGTATTTT
once	TRBV12-5	TRBJ2-5	TRBD2	17	CASGLAILATYQETQYF	TGTGCTAGTGGTTTGGCAATACTAGCGACCTACCAAGAGACCCAGTACTTC
.	TRBV5-6	TRBJ2-1	TRBD1	14	CASSGTVLFDEQFF	TGTGCCAGCAGCGGGACAGTCTTATTCGATGAGCAGTTCTTC
.	TRBV6-1	TRBJ1-2	TRBD1	14	CASSSTGQAYGYTF	TGTGCCAGCAGTTCCACGGGACAGGCCTATGGCTACACCTTC
.	TRBV11-1	TRBJ2-7	TRBD2	15	CASSFILGGPSEQYF	TGTGCCAGCAGCTTTATATTGGGAGGGCCGAGCGAGCAGTACTTC
.	TRBV3-1/TRBV3-2	TRBJ2-2	.	12	CASSRLRGELFF	TGTGCCAGCAGCCGACTTAGGGGGGAGCTGTTTTTT
.	TRBV30	TRBJ2-1	.	12	CAWMSSSNEQFF	TGTGCCTGGATGTCTAGCAGCAATGAGCAGTTCTTC
.	TRBV30	TRBJ1-5	.	16	CAWSVRTGFGNQPQHF	TGTGCCTGGAGTGTACGTACAGGGTTTGGCAATCAGCCCCAGCATTTT
.	TRBV5-8	TRBJ1-5	TRBD1	16	CASRLVGQGVNQPQHF	TGTGCCAGCCGACTAGTGGGACAGGGGGTTAATCAGCCCCAGCATTTT
.	TRBV24-1	TRBJ1-1	.	15	CATSESNLRDTEAFF	TGTGCCACCAGTGAATCTAACCTCCGAGACACTGAAGCTTTCTTT
.	TRBV7-3	TRBJ1-1	TRBD1	13	CASSQDRGTEAFF	TGTGCCAGCAGCCAGGACAGGGGGACTGAAGCTTTCTTT
.	TRBV4-1	TRBJ1-4	.	17	CASSQARQAGTNEKLFF	TGCGCCAGCAGCCAAGCCCGACAGGCAGGGACTAATGAAAAACTGTTTTTT
.	TRBV28	TRBJ2-1	.	13	CASYYRAYNEQFF	TGTGCCAGTTATTATCGGGCCTACAATGAGCAGTTCTTC
.	TRBV18	TRBJ2-1	TRBD1	14	CASSDRGEKDEQFF	TGTGCCAGCTCAGACAGGGGGGAAAAGGATGAGCAGTTCTTC
.	TRBV28	TRBJ2-3	.	14	CASSLRGTQDTQYF	TGTGCCAGCAGTTTAAGGGGGACCCAAGATACGCAGTATTTT
.	TRBV5-1	TRBJ2-7	.	15	CASSLEISASYEQYF	TGCGCCAGCAGCTTGGAAATTAGCGCGTCCTACGAGCAGTACTTC
.	TRBV19	TRBJ1-2	TRBD1	14	CASSRQGENYGYTF	TGTGCCAGTTCCCGACAGGGGGAGAACTATGGCTACACCTTC
.	TRBV28	TRBJ1-5	.	12	CASSQQGKPQHF	TGTGCCAGCAGCCAACAGGGTAAGCCCCAGCATTTT
.	TRBV5-5	TRBJ2-7	TRBD2	18	CASSPGLAGGVGSYEQYF	TGTGCCAGCAGCCCCGGACTAGCGGGAGGCGTAGGGTCCTACGAGCAGTACTTC
.	TRBV13	TRBJ2-7	TRBD2	15	CASRGTSGTSYEQYF	TGTGCCAGCAGAGGGACTAGCGGGACCTCCTACGAGCAGTACTTC
.	TRBV11-2	TRBJ1-1	TRBD1	16	CASSFRTGTRNTEAFF	TGTGCCAGCAGCTTCAGGACAGGGACAAGGAACACTGAAGCTTTCTTT
.	TRBV4-1	TRBJ2-1	TRBD2	16	CASSLGTSGRGNEQFF	TGCGCCAGCAGCCTAGGGACTAGCGGCCGAGGGAATGAGCAGTTCTTC
.	TRBV28	TRBJ2-2	TRBD2	16	CASSTRTSGDTGELFF	TGTGCCAGCAGTACGCGGACTAGCGGAGACACCGGGGAGCTGTTTTTT
.	TRBV7-9	TRBJ1-6	TRBD1	18	CASSLVGGRDSIISPLHF	TGTGCCAGCAGCTTAGTAGGGGGCCGGGACAGTATAATTTCACCCCTCCACTTT
.	TRBV5-1	TRBJ2-7	.	13	CASSVRTVNEQYF	TGCGCCAGCAGCGTCAGGACAGTTAACGAGCAGTACTTC